This TCR beta chain emerged from a study of blood T cell repertoires in COVID-19. Study context: Nucleic acid was either cDNA or gDNA, and it came from T cells, B-cell-depleted T cells, or PBMCs.

Enrolment of Seattle patients took place during active infection, and they were followed longitudinally. Libraries were prepared by immunoSEQ multiplex PCR; TCRdb keeps only in-frame clonotypes and omits some of them. The table has 70,000 to 90,000 clones, roughly 85% seen once. Sequencing was performed on peripheral blood. This receptor was obtained from a man aged 45 to 65 with COVID-19, enrolled during active disease.

The CDR3 DNA is TGCGCCAGCAGCTTGGCCCATGGGGGAGGGAATAATGAGCAGTTCTTC. This encodes CASSLAHGGGNNEQFF. This chain uses TRBV5-1 with TRBJ2-1, with TRBD2 identical over 7 bases. Trimming cost V 0 bases and J 7 bases; bases outside gene matches: 10. The CDR3 is 16 residues long. Germline CDR1 SGHRS, CDR2 YFSETQ. The full variable domain, in which reference TRBV5-1 and TRBJ2-1 provide the parts outside the CDR3, is KAGVTQTPRYLIKTRGQQVTLSCSPISGHRSVSWYQQTPGQGLQFLFEYFSETQRNKGNFPGRFSGRQFSNSRSEMNVSTLELGDSALYLCASSLAHGGGNNEQFFGPGTRLTVL.